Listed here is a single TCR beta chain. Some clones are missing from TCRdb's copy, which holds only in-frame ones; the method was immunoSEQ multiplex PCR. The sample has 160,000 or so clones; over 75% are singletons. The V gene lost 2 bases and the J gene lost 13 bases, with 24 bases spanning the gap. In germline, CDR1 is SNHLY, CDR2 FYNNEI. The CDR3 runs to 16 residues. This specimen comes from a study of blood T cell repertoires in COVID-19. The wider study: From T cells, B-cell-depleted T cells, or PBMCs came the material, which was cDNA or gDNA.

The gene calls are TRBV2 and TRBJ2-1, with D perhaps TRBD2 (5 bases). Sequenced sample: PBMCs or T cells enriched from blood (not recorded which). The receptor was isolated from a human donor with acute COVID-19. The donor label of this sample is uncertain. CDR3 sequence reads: CASSEIGLASWEAQFF. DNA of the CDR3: TGTGCCAGCAGTGAAATAGGTCTAGCATCGTGGGAAGCCCAGTTCTTC.